The T cell receptor beta chain described here comes from a study of CD8+ T cells in alopecia areata. Remarks on this clone: The antigen remains undetermined.

Individuals with alopecia areata gave both lesional scalp punch biopsies and peripheral blood for collection. It was cDNA, reverse transcribed from extracted RNA, that served as the sequencing template. The protocol was immunoSEQ multiplex PCR, while the TCRdb copy is restricted to in-frame clones and leaves out a portion. The profile covers roughly 120,000 clones, with 30% to 40% appearing a single time and approximately 3.3% taken by the ten largest. The study, taken as a whole, reports: Sequencing of scalp samples also includes resident alphabeta T cells from normal skin. Lesional scalp, notably in alopecia totalis/universalis, had clonality above that of normal scalp.

The V gene lost 4 bases and the J gene lost 4 bases, with 10 bases spanning the gap. The germline V gene encodes CDR1 SGHDN and CDR2 FVKESK. The CDR3 has 14 amino acids. This receptor was taken from a human donor with alopecia areata. Source material: CD4+ T cells sorted from blood. J is TRBJ2-2 and V is TRBV14, with no clear D. The CDR3 DNA follows: TGTGCCAGCAGCCTTTTGCAGCTCACCGGGGAGCTGTTTTTT. Amino acids: CASSLLQLTGELFF.